These T cell receptor beta chains were read from a single sample in a study of T cell changes during pregnancy in multiple sclerosis. Produced via immunoSEQ multiplex PCR; TCRdb's table is partial and in-frame only. The profile shows 30,000 to 40,000 clones, 90% to 95% of them singletons. The sequences come from CD4+ T cells from peripheral blood mononuclear cells, collected in the third trimester of pregnancy. Receptors were obtained from a female donor in good health, enrolled as a control in a pregnancy study. CDR3s include the opening cysteine and the closing phenylalanine or tryptophan. A D gene is named only where the DNA matches it firmly. Rows give clone size only sometimes, using once, few, many, or a class for an expanded clone.

v_gene	j_gene	abundance	d_gene	CDR3nt	CDR3aa
TRBV6-5	TRBJ2-7	-	-	TGTGCCAGCAGTTCAGCATGGAGGGGATCGAACGAGCAGTACTTC	CASSSAWRGSNEQYF
TRBV5-1	TRBJ2-1	once	TRBD2	TGCGCCAGCAGCTTAGGCGGGGGGACCTACAATGAGCAGTTCTTC	CASSLGGGTYNEQFF
TRBV5-1	TRBJ2-7	-	TRBD2	TGCGCCAGCAGCTTGCGGACTAGCGGAGACTACGAGCAGTACTTC	CASSLRTSGDYEQYF
TRBV5-1	TRBJ2-5	-	-	TGCGCCAGCAGCTTGGGGAGCCAAGAGACCCAGTACTTC	CASSLGSQETQYF
TRBV19	TRBJ2-5	-	-	TGTGCCAGTAGTCTTCCGGGTGGAGGAGGAGAGACCCAGTACTTC	CASSLPGGGGETQYF
TRBV6-6	TRBJ1-1	-	TRBD1	TGTGCCAGCAGACCGGGACAGGTCAGCGCTGAAGCTTTCTTT	CASRPGQVSAEAFF
TRBV28	TRBJ2-7	-	TRBD2	TGTGCCAGCAGTTTGGGACTAGCGGGGCACGAGCAGTACTTC	CASSLGLAGHEQYF
TRBV4-1	TRBJ1-2	-	-	TGCGCCAGCAGCGGAGGGAGCCGAGCGGAGGTTGGCTACACCTTC	CASSGGSRAEVGYTF
TRBV10-3	TRBJ1-4	once	-	TGTGCCATCAGTGAGTTGTCAGGTTCGGAAAAACTGTTTTTT	CAISELSGSEKLFF
TRBV6-5	TRBJ1-5	-	-	TGTGCCAGCAGTTACTCCAGGGCGGAGCAGCCCCAGCATTTT	CASSYSRAEQPQHF
TRBV11-2	TRBJ2-7	-	-	TGTGCCAGCAGCTCATCCCCGGTCTTGCTTGGCGGGAAGAAGTACGAGCAGTACTTC	CASSSSPVLLGGKKYEQYF
TRBV14	TRBJ1-2	-	-	TGTGCCAGCAGCCAAGGGGCCGTTGGCTACACCTTC	CASSQGAVGYTF
TRBV28	TRBJ2-2	-	TRBD1	TGTGCCAGCAGTTTAGGGGACAGGGAATACACCGGGGAGCTGTTTTTT	CASSLGDREYTGELFF
TRBV13	TRBJ2-7	-	TRBD2	TGTGCCAGCAGCCCTCGGACTAGCGGGAGGGTCTACGAGCAGTACTTC	CASSPRTSGRVYEQYF
TRBV29-1	TRBJ1-2	-	-	TGCAGCGTTGCTGGCACGACAGGAACCTATGGCTACACCTTC	CSVAGTTGTYGYTF
TRBV7-9	TRBJ2-7	-	TRBD2	TGTGCCAGCGCGGGGGGGAGTCCCTACGAGCAGTACTTC	CASAGGSPYEQYF
TRBV2	TRBJ1-5	-	-	TGTGCCAGCAGTGAACAAGGGGGCAATCAGCCCCAGCATTTT	CASSEQGGNQPQHF
TRBV11-2	TRBJ2-2	-	TRBD2	TGTGCCAGCAGCACTCTCGGGACTAGGGGACCCGGGGAGCTGTTTTTT	CASSTLGTRGPGELFF
TRBV7-6	TRBJ2-1	-	-	TGTGCCAGCAGCCCTTCTAGCTTCGGCAATGAGCAGTTCTTC	CASSPSSFGNEQFF
TRBV4-1	TRBJ1-2	-	-	TGCGCCAGCAGCCAAACGGGGGTCTATGGCTACACCTTC	CASSQTGVYGYTF
TRBV5-1	TRBJ2-1	-	-	TGCGCCAGCAGCTTGGGGCCCCCCTACAATGAGCAGTTCTTC	CASSLGPPYNEQFF
TRBV29-1	TRBJ1-2	-	-	TGCAGCGTTGATCGGGATCAGTCTGGCTACACCTTC	CSVDRDQSGYTF
TRBV13	TRBJ1-3	-	-	TGTGCCAGCAGCTTAGGGGCAGACTCTGGAAACACCATATATTTT	CASSLGADSGNTIYF
TRBV9	TRBJ2-5	-	TRBD2	TGTGCCAGCAGCGTAGGCTTAGCGGGTTCCAAAGAGACCCAGTACTTC	CASSVGLAGSKETQYF
TRBV27	TRBJ1-4	-	-	TGTGCCAGCAGTTTAACGGGAGTGTTGGGGGTGTCTGAAAAACTGTTTTTT	CASSLTGVLGVSEKLFF
TRBV29-1	TRBJ2-7	-	TRBD2	TGCAGCGTTGAAGGGGGGGGCTACGAGCAGTACTTC	CSVEGGGYEQYF
TRBV18	TRBJ2-7	-	TRBD1	TGTGCCAGCTCACCGGGACAGGGGTTTGAGCAGTACTTC	CASSPGQGFEQYF
TRBV19	TRBJ1-5	-	TRBD1	TGTGCCAGTTCTTCGACTAGACAGGGGGGGAGTCGGAGCAATCAGCCCCAGCATTTT	CASSSTRQGGSRSNQPQHF
TRBV5-6	TRBJ2-3	-	-	TGTGCCAGCAGCCTAACTACGGAGGGGCGGCCAGGCACAGATACGCAGTATTTT	CASSLTTEGRPGTDTQYF
TRBV5-1	TRBJ1-2	-	-	TGCGCCAGCAGCTTAGCAGGGGATTCCTATGGCTACACCTTC	CASSLAGDSYGYTF
TRBV18	TRBJ1-1	-	TRBD1	TGTGCCAGCTCACCTTTACCGACAGGGGCCACAATGAACACTGAAGCTTTCTTT	CASSPLPTGATMNTEAFF
TRBV11-2	TRBJ1-1	-	-	TGTGCCAGCAGCTCCCCCATGAACACTGAAGCTTTCTTT	CASSSPMNTEAFF
TRBV7-3	TRBJ2-3	-	TRBD2	TGTGCCAGCAGCTTATCCCTAGCGGGGGCCCATACGCAGTATTTT	CASSLSLAGAHTQYF
TRBV10-3	TRBJ2-1	-	-	TGTGCCATCAGTGCCCCGGGGTATCGGGGGGCCAATGAGCAGTTCTTC	CAISAPGYRGANEQFF
TRBV6-6	TRBJ2-1	-	-	TGTGCCAGCAGTGCCCCCAGGGGAAGATGGAATGAGCAGTTCTTC	CASSAPRGRWNEQFF
TRBV11-2	TRBJ1-4	-	TRBD1	TGTGCCAGCAGCTTCGGACAGGGAGGAAATGAAAAACTGTTTTTT	CASSFGQGGNEKLFF
TRBV28	TRBJ1-5	-	-	TGTGCCAGCAGGATGACAGGTTTATCAACTTATAGCAATCAGCCCCAGCATTTT	CASRMTGLSTYSNQPQHF
TRBV30	TRBJ1-1	-	TRBD1	TGTGCCCTTTGGACAGGAACGAACACTGAAGCTTTCTTT	CALWTGTNTEAFF
TRBV5-1	TRBJ2-2	-	TRBD2	TGCGCCAGCAGCTCCAGCGGGGTGAACACCGGGGAGCTGTTTTTT	CASSSSGVNTGELFF
TRBV20-1	TRBJ2-3	once	-	TGCAGTGCCACGCCAGTGGATACGCAGTATTTT	CSATPVDTQYF
TRBV7-3	TRBJ2-2	-	TRBD2	TGTGCCAGCAGCCCGACTAGCGGGTCGAACACCGGGGAGCTGTTTTTT	CASSPTSGSNTGELFF
TRBV11-3	TRBJ2-2	-	-	TGTGCCAGCAGCTTAGGAGGGGGGAACACCGGGGAGCTGTTTTTT	CASSLGGGNTGELFF
TRBV5-4	TRBJ1-1	-	-	TGTGCCAGCAGCCAGCAGGGCACTGAAGCTTTCTTT	CASSQQGTEAFF
TRBV2	TRBJ1-2	-	TRBD1	TGTGCCAGTGATGGGGACAGGCCTGATTATGGCTACACCTTC	CASDGDRPDYGYTF
TRBV5-1	TRBJ2-3	-	TRBD1	TGCGCCAGCAGCGGGGGACAGGGCCCCGATACGCAGTATTTT	CASSGGQGPDTQYF
TRBV11-2	TRBJ2-7	-	-	TGTGCCAGCAGCTTAGATCTAAGCGGCTCCTACGAGCAGTACTTC	CASSLDLSGSYEQYF
TRBV5-1	TRBJ2-5	-	TRBD2	TGCGCCAGCAGCTTGGTCGTAGCGGGATTTGAAGAGACCCAGTACTTC	CASSLVVAGFEETQYF
TRBV9	TRBJ2-3	-	TRBD1	TGTGCCAGCAGCGTAGAGGACAGGAGCACAGATACGCAGTATTTT	CASSVEDRSTDTQYF
TRBV11-1	TRBJ2-1	-	TRBD2	TGTGCCAGCAGCCCAGACGGGACTAGCGGGAGGCCCAACTACAATGAGCAGTTCTTC	CASSPDGTSGRPNYNEQFF
TRBV18	TRBJ2-2	-	TRBD2	TGTGCCAGCTCACTAGAGGGAGCAAGAGCGGGAGGCACCGGGGAGCTGTTTTTT	CASSLEGARAGGTGELFF
TRBV5-1	TRBJ1-1	-	-	TGCGCCAGCAGCTTGGCCTTGGGAGGGAACACTGAAGCTTTCTTT	CASSLALGGNTEAFF
TRBV27	TRBJ2-7	-	TRBD2	TGTGCCAGCAGTTTATGGGGGGGGGAGGGCGAGCAGTACTTC	CASSLWGGEGEQYF
TRBV19	TRBJ2-1	-	TRBD2	TGTGCCAGTAGTCCTAGCGGGAGTTACAATGAGCAGTTCTTC	CASSPSGSYNEQFF
TRBV5-1	TRBJ2-1	once	TRBD2	TGCGCCAGCAGCTGGACTAGCGGGAGGGAGTTCTTC	CASSWTSGREFF
TRBV5-4	TRBJ2-7	once	TRBD2	TGTGCCAGCAGCCCAAGAGGTAGCGGGAGTGGCAACGAGCAGTACTTC	CASSPRGSGSGNEQYF
TRBV7-9	TRBJ2-7	-	-	TGTGCCAGCAGCTCTCGAGTCTCCTACGAGCAGTACTTC	CASSSRVSYEQYF
TRBV11-2	TRBJ2-1	-	TRBD2	TGTGCCAGCAGCTTAGTTCGGGACTACCATGAGCAGTTCTTC	CASSLVRDYHEQFF
TRBV5-1	TRBJ2-7	-	-	TGCGCCAGCAGCCTCCCCCCGGCGGCTGACTACGAGCAGTACTTC	CASSLPPAADYEQYF
TRBV9	TRBJ1-1	once	TRBD1	TGTGCCAGCAGCGTGACCGGGACAGCGAACACTGAAGCTTTCTTT	CASSVTGTANTEAFF